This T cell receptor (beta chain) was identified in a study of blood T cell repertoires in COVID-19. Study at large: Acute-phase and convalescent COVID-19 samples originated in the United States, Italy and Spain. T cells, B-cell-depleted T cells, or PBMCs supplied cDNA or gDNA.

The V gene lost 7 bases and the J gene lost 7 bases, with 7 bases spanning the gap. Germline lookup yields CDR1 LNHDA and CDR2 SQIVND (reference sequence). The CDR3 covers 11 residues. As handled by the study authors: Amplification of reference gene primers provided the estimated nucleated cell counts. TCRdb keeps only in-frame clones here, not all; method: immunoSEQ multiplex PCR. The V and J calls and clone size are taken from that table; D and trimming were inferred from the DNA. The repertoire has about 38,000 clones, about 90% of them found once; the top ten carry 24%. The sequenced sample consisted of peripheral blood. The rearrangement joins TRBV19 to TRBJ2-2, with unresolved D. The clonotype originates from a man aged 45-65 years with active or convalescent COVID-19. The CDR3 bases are TGTGCCAGTATCCAGGACGGGGAGCTGTTTTTT. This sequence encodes CASIQDGELFF.